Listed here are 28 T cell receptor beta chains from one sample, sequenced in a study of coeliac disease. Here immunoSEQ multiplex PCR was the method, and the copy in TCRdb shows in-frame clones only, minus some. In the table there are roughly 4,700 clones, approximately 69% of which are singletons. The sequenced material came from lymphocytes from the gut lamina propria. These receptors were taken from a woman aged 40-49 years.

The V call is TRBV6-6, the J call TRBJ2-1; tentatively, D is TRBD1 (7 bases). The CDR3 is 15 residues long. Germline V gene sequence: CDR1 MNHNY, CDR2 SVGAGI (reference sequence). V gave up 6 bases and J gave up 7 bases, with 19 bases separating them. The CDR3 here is CASRTSGQAGNEQFF. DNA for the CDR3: TGTGCCAGCAGAACATCCGGACAGGCGGGGAATGAGCAGTTCTTC.

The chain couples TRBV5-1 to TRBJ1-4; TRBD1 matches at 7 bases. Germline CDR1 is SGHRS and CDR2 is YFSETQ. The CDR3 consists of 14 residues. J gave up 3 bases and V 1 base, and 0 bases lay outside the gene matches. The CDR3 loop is CASSLTGANEKLFF. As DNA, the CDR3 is TGCGCCAGCAGCTTGACAGGGGCTAATGAAAAACTGTTTTTT.

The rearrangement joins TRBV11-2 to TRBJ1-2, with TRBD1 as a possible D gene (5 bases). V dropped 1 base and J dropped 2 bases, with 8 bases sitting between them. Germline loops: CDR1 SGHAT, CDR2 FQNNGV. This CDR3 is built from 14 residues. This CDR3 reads CASSLARDNYGYTF. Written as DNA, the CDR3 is TGTGCCAGCAGCTTAGCGCGGGACAACTATGGCTACACCTTC. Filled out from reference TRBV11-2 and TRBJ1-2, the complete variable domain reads EAGVAQSPRYKIIEKRQSVAFWCNPISGHATLYWYQQILGQGPKLLIQFQNNGVVDDSQLPKDRFSAERLKGVDSTLKIQPAKLEDSAVYLCASSLARDNYGYTFGSGTRLTVV.

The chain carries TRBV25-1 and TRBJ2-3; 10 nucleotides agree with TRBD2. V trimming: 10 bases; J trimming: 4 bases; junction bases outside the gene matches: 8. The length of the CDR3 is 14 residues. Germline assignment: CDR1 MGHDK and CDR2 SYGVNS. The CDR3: CATSLAGVADTQYF. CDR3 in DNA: TGTGCCACGTCTCTAGCGGGAGTCGCAGATACGCAGTATTTT. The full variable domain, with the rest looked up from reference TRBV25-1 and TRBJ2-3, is EADIYQTPRYLVIGTGKKITLECSQTMGHDKMYWYQQDPGMELHLIHYSYGVNSTEKGDLSSESTVSRIRTEHFPLTLESARPSHTSQYLCATSLAGVADTQYFGPGTRLTVL.

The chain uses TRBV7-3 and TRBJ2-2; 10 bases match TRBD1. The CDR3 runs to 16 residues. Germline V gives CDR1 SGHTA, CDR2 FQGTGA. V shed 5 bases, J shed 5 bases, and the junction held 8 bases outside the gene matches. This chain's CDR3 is CASSPIGTGETGELFF. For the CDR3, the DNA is TGTGCCAGCAGCCCGATCGGGACAGGGGAAACCGGGGAGCTGTTTTTT.

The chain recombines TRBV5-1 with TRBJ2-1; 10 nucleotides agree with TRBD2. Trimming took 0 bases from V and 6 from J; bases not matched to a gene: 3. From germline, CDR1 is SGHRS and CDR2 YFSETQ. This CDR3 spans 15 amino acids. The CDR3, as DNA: TGCGCCAGCAGCTTGGAGCTAGCGGGAGTCAATGAGCAGTTCTTC. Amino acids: CASSLELAGVNEQFF. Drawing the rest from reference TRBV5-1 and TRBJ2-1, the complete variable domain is KAGVTQTPRYLIKTRGQQVTLSCSPISGHRSVSWYQQTPGQGLQFLFEYFSETQRNKGNFPGRFSGRQFSNSRSEMNVSTLELGDSALYLCASSLELAGVNEQFFGPGTRLTVL.

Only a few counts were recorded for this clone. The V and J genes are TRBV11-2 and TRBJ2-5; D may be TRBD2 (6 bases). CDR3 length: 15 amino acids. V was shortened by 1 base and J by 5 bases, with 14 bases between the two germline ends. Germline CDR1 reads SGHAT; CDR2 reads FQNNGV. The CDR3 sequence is CASSLVLGGWETQYF. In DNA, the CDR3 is TGTGCCAGCAGCTTAGTCCTCGGGGGATGGGAGACCCAGTACTTC.

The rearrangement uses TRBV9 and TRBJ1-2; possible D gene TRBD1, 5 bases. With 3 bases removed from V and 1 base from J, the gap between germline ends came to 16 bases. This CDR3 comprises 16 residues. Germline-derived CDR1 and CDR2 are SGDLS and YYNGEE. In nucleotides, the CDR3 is TGTGCCAGCAGCGGTGCAAGCGAAAGGGGTAACTATGGCTACACCTTC. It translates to CASSGASERGNYGYTF.

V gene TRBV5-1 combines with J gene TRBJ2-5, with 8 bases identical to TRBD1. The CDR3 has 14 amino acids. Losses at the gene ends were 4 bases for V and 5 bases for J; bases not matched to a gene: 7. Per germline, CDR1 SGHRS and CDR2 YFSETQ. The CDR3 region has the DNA TGCGCCAGCAGCGAAGGTCGACAGGGGGAGACCCAGTACTTC. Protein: CASSEGRQGETQYF. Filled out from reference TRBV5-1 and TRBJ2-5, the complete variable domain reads KAGVTQTPRYLIKTRGQQVTLSCSPISGHRSVSWYQQTPGQGLQFLFEYFSETQRNKGNFPGRFSGRQFSNSRSEMNVSTLELGDSALYLCASSEGRQGETQYFGPGTRLLVL.

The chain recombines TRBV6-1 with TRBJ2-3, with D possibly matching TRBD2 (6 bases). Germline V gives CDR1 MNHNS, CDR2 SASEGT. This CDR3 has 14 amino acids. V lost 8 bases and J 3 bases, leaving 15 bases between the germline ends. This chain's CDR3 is CASRSSGGTDTQYF. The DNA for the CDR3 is TGTGCCAGCCGGAGTAGCGGCGGGACAGATACGCAGTATTTT.

This CDR3 is CASSMRQGGGYTF. In nucleotides, the CDR3 is TGTGCCAGTAGTATGAGGCAGGGAGGAGGCTACACCTTC. This chain connects TRBV19 to TRBJ1-2, with a weak D call TRBD1 (5 bases). The CDR3 consists of 13 residues. The germline gives CDR1 LNHDA, CDR2 SQIVND (reference sequence). The germline V and J ends were trimmed by 3 bases and 8 bases, with 13 bases remaining between them.

This chain's CDR3 is CASSIGLAGTYEQYF. CDR3 DNA sequence: TGTGCCAGTAGTATCGGACTAGCGGGAACCTACGAGCAGTACTTC. The chain employs TRBV19 and TRBJ2-7, with 12 nucleotides matching TRBD2. The CDR3 consists of 15 residues. The V and J ends lost 3 bases and 2 bases, in that order; junction bases with no gene match: 2. Germline-derived CDR1 and CDR2 are LNHDA and SQIVND (reference sequence). Filled out from reference TRBV19 and TRBJ2-7, the complete variable domain reads DGGITQSPKYLFRKEGQNVTLSCEQNLNHDAMYWYRQDPGQGLRLIYYSQIVNDFQKGDIAEGYSVSREKKESFPLTVTSAQKNPTAFYLCASSIGLAGTYEQYFGPGTRLTVT.

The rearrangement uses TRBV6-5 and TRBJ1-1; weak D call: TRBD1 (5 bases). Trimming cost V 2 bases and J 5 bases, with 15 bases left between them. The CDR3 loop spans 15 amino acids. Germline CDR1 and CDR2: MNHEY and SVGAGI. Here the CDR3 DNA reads TGTGCCAGCAGTTACCTTGGACAAGGGGTGACTGAAGCTTTCTTT. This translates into CASSYLGQGVTEAFF.

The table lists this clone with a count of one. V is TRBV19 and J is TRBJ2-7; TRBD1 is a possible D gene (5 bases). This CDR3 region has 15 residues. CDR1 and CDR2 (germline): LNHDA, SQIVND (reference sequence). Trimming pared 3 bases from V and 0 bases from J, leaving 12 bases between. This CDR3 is CASSMGQSSSYEQYF. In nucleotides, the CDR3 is TGTGCCAGTAGTATGGGGCAGTCGAGCTCCTACGAGCAGTACTTC.

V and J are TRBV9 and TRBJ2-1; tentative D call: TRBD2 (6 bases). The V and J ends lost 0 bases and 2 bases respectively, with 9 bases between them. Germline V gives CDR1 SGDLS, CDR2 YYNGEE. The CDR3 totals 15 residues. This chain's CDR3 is CASSVEGGTYNEQFF. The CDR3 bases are TGTGCCAGCAGCGTAGAAGGCGGGACCTACAATGAGCAGTTCTTC. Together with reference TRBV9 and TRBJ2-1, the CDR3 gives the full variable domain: DSGVTQTPKHLITATGQRVTLRCSPRSGDLSVYWYQQSLDQGLQFLIQYYNGEERAKGNILERFSAQQFPDLHSELNLSSLELGDSALYFCASSVEGGTYNEQFFGPGTRLTVL.

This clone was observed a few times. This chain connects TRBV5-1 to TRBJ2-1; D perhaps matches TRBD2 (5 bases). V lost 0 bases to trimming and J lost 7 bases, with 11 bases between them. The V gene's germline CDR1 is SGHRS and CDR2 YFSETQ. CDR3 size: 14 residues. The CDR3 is CASSLERGSNEQFF. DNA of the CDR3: TGCGCCAGCAGCTTGGAGAGAGGGAGTAATGAGCAGTTCTTC.

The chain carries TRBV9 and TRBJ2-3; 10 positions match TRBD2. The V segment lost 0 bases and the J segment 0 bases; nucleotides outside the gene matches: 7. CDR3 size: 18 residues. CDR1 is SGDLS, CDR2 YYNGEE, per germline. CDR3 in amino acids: CASSVGSGRARSTDTQYF. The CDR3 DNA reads TGTGCCAGCAGCGTAGGGAGCGGGAGGGCCCGGAGCACAGATACGCAGTATTTT.

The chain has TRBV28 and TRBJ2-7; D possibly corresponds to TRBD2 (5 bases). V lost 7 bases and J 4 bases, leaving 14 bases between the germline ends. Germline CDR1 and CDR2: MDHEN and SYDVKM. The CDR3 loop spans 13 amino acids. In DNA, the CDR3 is TGTGCCAGCATCACGGTAACGGGGTACGAGCAGTACTTC. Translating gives CASITVTGYEQYF.

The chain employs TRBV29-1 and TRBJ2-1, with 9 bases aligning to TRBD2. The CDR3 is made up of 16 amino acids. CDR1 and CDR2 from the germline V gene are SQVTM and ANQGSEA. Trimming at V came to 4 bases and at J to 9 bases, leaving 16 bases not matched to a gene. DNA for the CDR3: TGCAGCGTTGCCGGGACAAGCGGGAGGAGATGGGGTGAGCAGTTCTTC. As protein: CSVAGTSGRRWGEQFF.

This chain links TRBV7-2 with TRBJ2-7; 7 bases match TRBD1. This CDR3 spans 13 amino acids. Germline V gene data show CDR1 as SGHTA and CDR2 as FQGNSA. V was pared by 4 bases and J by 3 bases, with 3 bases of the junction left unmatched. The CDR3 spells CASSSRDSYEQYF. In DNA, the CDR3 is TGTGCCAGCAGCTCCCGGGACAGCTACGAGCAGTACTTC.

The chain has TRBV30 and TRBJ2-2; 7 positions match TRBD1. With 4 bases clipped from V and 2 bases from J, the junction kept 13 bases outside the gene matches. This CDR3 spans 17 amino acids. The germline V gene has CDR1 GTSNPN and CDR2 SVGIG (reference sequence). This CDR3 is CAWTDRTWTGNTGELFF. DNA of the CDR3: TGTGCCTGGACCGATAGAACCTGGACAGGAAACACCGGGGAGCTGTTTTTT.

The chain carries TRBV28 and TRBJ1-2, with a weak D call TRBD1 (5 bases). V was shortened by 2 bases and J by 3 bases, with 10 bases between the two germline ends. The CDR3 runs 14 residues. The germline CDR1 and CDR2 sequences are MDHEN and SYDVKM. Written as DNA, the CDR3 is TGTGCCAGCAGTTTACCCGACAGATACTATGGCTACACCTTC. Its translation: CASSLPDRYYGYTF.

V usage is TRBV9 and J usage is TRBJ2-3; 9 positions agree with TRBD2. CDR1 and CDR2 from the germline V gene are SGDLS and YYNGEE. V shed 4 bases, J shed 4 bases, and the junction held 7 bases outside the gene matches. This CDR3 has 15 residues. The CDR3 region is CASSLSGSGADTQYF. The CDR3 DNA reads TGTGCCAGCAGCCTTAGCGGGAGTGGGGCAGATACGCAGTATTTT.

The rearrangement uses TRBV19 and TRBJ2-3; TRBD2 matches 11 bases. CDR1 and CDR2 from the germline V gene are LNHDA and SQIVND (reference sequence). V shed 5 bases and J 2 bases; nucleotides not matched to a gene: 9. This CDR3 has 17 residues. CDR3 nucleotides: TGTGCCAGTAGTCCTAAGACTAGCGGGGTCTACACAGATACGCAGTATTTT. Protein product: CASSPKTSGVYTDTQYF.

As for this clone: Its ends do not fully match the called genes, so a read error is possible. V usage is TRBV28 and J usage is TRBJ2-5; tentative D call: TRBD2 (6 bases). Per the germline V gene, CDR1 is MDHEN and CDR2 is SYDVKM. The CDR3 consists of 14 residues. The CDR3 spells CASRLLAAQETQYF. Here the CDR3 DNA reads TGTGCCAGCAGGTTATTAGCGGCTCAAGAGACCCAGTACTTC. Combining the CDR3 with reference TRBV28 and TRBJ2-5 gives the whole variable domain DVKVTQSSRYLVKRTGEKVFLECVQDMDHENMFWYRQDPGLGLRLIYFSYDVKMKEKGDIPEGYSVSREKKERFSLILESASTNQTSMYLCASRLLAAQETQYFGPGTRLLVL.

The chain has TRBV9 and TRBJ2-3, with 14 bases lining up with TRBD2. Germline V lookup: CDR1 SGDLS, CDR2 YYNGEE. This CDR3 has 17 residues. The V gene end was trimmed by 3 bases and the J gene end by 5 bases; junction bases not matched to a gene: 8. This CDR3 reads CASSASTSGRAKDTQYF. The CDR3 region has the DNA TGTGCCAGCAGCGCCTCGACTAGCGGGAGGGCTAAAGATACGCAGTATTTT.

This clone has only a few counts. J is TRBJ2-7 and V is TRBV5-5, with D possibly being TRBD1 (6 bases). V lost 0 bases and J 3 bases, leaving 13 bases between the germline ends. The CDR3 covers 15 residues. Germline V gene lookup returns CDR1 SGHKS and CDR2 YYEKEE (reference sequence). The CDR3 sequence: CASSLAGASSYEQYF. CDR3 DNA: TGTGCCAGCAGCTTGGCAGGGGCATCTAGCTACGAGCAGTACTTC. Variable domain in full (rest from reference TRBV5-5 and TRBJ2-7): DAGVTQSPTHLIKTRGQQVTLRCSPISGHKSVSWYQQVLGQGPQFIFQYYEKEERGRGNFPDRFSARQFPNYSSELNVNALLLGDSALYLCASSLAGASSYEQYFGPGTRLTVT.

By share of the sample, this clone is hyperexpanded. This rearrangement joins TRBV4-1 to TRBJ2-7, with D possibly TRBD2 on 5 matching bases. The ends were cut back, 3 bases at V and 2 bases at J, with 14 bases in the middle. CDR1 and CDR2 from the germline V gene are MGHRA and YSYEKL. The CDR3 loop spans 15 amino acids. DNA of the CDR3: TGCGCCAGCAGCCAGGGTACCGGGAACCCCTACGAGCAGTACTTC. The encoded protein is CASSQGTGNPYEQYF.